The T cell receptor (beta chain) under discussion was sequenced for a study of T cell clonotyping in hematopoietic cell transplantation. Findings of the study overall: At the given depth, recipient repertoires were over 95% de novo clonotypes. Pathologically expanded recipient clonotypes increased progressively from day 30 to day 180 as diversity fell. Broader posttransplant TCR repertoire diversity was predicted by graft donor and pretransplant recipient Inverse Simpson Index values. Cells were unsorted, so CD4 and CD8 contributions were not separated.

Losses at the gene ends were 4 bases for V and 8 bases for J; bases not matched to a gene: 8. The germline V gene has CDR1 SGHDT and CDR2 YYEEEE. The CDR3 length is 15 residues. With regard to this clone: Its antigen is as yet unknown.

Method: immunoSEQ multiplex PCR; TCRdb's copy keeps in-frame clones and lacks some. Of under 45,000 clones listed, approximately 89% are singletons. The specimen was peripheral blood mononuclear cells. The source of this sequence is a woman between 35 and 50 years old in good health. Some clones in this sample may be carry-over from other donors' samples. The chain has TRBV5-6 and TRBJ2-3; 12 nucleotides match TRBD1. The CDR3: CASSRGQGAQRTQYF. The CDR3 nucleotides are TGTGCCAGCAGCCGGGGACAGGGGGCGCAGCGTACGCAGTATTTT.